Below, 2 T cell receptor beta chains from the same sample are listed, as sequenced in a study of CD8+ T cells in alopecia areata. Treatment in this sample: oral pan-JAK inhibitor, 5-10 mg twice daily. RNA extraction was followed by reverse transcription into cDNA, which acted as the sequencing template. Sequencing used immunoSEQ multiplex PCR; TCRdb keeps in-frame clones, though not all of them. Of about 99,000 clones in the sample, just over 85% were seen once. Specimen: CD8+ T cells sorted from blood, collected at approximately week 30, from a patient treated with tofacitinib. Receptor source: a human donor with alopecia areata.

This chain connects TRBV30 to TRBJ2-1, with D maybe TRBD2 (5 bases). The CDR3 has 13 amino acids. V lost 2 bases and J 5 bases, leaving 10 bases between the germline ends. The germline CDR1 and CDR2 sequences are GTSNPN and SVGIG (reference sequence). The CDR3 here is CAWSLAGHNEQFF. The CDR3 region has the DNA TGTGCCTGGAGTCTAGCCGGGCACAATGAGCAGTTCTTC.

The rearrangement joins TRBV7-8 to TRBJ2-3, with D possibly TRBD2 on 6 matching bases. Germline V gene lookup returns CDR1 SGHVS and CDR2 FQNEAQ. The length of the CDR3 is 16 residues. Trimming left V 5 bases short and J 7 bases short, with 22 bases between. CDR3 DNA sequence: TGTGCCAGCAGCGCGGGATTACCGGTTTGGACACATACGCAGTATTTT. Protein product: CASSAGLPVWTHTQYF.